These T cell receptor beta chains were read from a single sample in a study of Ad26.COV2.S vaccination and SARS-CoV-2 variants. Profiling relied on immunoSEQ multiplex PCR, and the TCRdb table lists in-frame clones only, not all of them. The sample includes over 400,000 clones, about 90% of them seen just once. The sample consisted of peripheral blood, taken in a trial of Ad26.COV2.S vaccine versus placebo. These TCRs come from a person aged 18 to 65 who received the Ad26.COV2.S COVID-19 vaccine or a placebo. Each CDR3 is given with its conserved first and last residue. The D gene is left open where the match is weak.

j_call d_call v_call cdr3_nt cdr3_aa
TRBJ2-7 TRBD1 TRBV25-1 TGTGCCAGCAGGTCAGGGGGTCCCCCCTACGAGCAGTACTTC CASRSGGPPYEQYF
TRBJ2-1 TRBD2 TRBV29-1 TGCAGCGTTGACGGGACTAGCGGGGGGGCGTCCTACAATGAGCAGTTCTTC CSVDGTSGGASYNEQFF
TRBJ2-1 TRBD2 TRBV12-3/TRBV12-4 TGTGCCAGCAGTTGGGACTACTACAATGAGCAGTTCTTC CASSWDYYNEQFF
TRBJ2-3 TRBD2 TRBV9 TGTGCCAGCAGCGCGGGACTAGCGGGGAGAAGCACAGATACGCAGTATTTT CASSAGLAGRSTDTQYF
TRBJ2-6 . TRBV3-1/TRBV3-2 TGTGCCAGCAGCCATTTACAGGTTCTCACCTCTGGGGCCAACGTCCTGACTTTC CASSHLQVLTSGANVLTF
TRBJ1-1 . TRBV24-1 TGTGCCACGGAAGGTCCTGGACAGGAAGCTTTCTTT CATEGPGQEAFF
TRBJ1-5 TRBD1 TRBV7-8 TGTGCCAGCAGCTTGGGGACAGAAAATCAGCCCCAGCATTTT CASSLGTENQPQHF
TRBJ2-3 TRBD2 TRBV4-3 TGCGCCAGCAGCCAAGATTCGGCGGGGGGCCTCACAGATACGCAGTATTTT CASSQDSAGGLTDTQYF
TRBJ2-1 TRBD1 TRBV11-3 TGTGCCAGCAGCTTATGGGGACAGGGTCTAAACAATGAGCAGTTCTTC CASSLWGQGLNNEQFF
TRBJ2-5 . TRBV7-2 TGTGCCAGCAGCCATGGACAGGGAGGGCAAGAGACCCAGTACTTC CASSHGQGGQETQYF
TRBJ1-1 . TRBV14 TGTGCCAGCAGCCAACTTACCGGGACTGGGGGTGAAGCTTTCTTT CASSQLTGTGGEAFF
TRBJ2-3 . TRBV10-2 TGCGCCAGCGGAGCATCAGATACGCAGTATTTT CASGASDTQYF
TRBJ2-3 TRBD1 TRBV27 TGTGCCAGCAGTCTAGGGACAGGGCTAGGGGCAGATACGCAGTATTTT CASSLGTGLGADTQYF
TRBJ1-1 . TRBV4-3 TGCGCCAGCAGCCAGGGTGTGGTGAACACTGAAGCTTTCTTT CASSQGVVNTEAFF